Following are 29 T cell receptor beta chains from one sample sequenced in a study of neurological immune-mediated disorders. MiXCR, run by TCRdb on the 5' RACE reads, gives a single entry per CDR3 protein. The sample lists roughly 70,000 distinct CDR3 sequences, roughly 4.8% seen once, with about 2.2% in the top ten. The material sequenced was PBMCs. The receptors were gathered from a woman in her seventies with multiple sclerosis.

This clonotype was found many times. The chain recombines TRBV7-2 with TRBJ2-1, with 11 positions matching TRBD2. J gave up 7 bases and V 7 bases, and 12 bases lay outside the gene matches. The germline gives CDR1 SGHTA, CDR2 FQGNSA. The CDR3 extends over 16 amino acids. The CDR3 DNA reads as TGTGCCAGCAACTCGGACAGAGCTAGCGGGGGGAATGAGCAGTTCTTC. The encoded protein is CASNSDRASGGNEQFF.

This clonotype has a count of ten or more. The V call is TRBV20-1, the J call TRBJ2-1; 11 bases align to TRBD2. V lost 0 bases, J lost 6 bases, and 7 bases stayed unmatched. CDR1 is DFQATT, CDR2 SNEGSKA, per germline (reference sequence). The CDR3 is 16 amino acids. CDR3 in amino acids: CSARDLRLAGLNEQFF. CDR3 DNA: TGCAGTGCTAGAGATCTGAGACTAGCGGGGCTCAATGAGCAGTTCTTC.

This clonotype appeared many times. The rearrangement uses TRBV5-5 and TRBJ2-7; D is undetermined. V was trimmed by 1 base and J by 1 base, leaving 6 bases between them. This CDR3 is 13 amino acids long. Per the germline V gene, CDR1 is SGHKS and CDR2 is YYEKEE (reference sequence). The CDR3 is CASSLWQSYEQYF. In DNA, the CDR3 is TGTGCCAGCAGCTTGTGGCAGTCCTACGAGCAGTACTTC.

This clonotype was detected ten times or more. The J gene is TRBJ1-4, the V gene TRBV20-1; D ambiguous. Germline CDR1 reads DFQATT; CDR2 reads SNEGSKA (reference sequence). This CDR3 is 16 amino acids long. V lost 4 bases to trimming and J lost 3 bases, with 18 bases between them. The CDR3 reads CSAIGSRIASNEKLFF. Here the CDR3 DNA reads TGCAGTGCTATCGGCTCTCGGATAGCCTCTAATGAAAAACTGTTTTTT.

This clonotype was recorded many times. This chain joins TRBV6-5 and TRBJ1-5; D is possibly TRBD1 (5 bases). V was cut by 6 bases and J by 3 bases, with 12 bases left in between. CDR1 is MNHEY and CDR2 is SVGAGI in the germline V gene. The CDR3 is 14 residues long. The CDR3 DNA is TGTGCCAGCAGACTCGGGGGATACAATCAGCCCCAGCATTTT. Residues: CASRLGGYNQPQHF.

This clonotype was observed a few times. J is TRBJ1-1 and V is TRBV6-6; unclear D gene. The V gene lost 6 bases and the J gene lost 1 base, with 15 bases spanning the gap. CDR1 is MNHNY, CDR2 SVGAGI, per germline (reference sequence). This CDR3 spans 15 amino acids. The CDR3 bases are TGTGCCAGCAGCGACTTCGGTTTGGCGAACACTGAAGCTTTCTTT. Translation gives CASSDFGLANTEAFF.

This clonotype was seen at least ten times. V and J are TRBV7-2 and TRBJ2-1; 7 bases map to TRBD1. The V gene's germline CDR1 is SGHTA and CDR2 FQGNSA. This CDR3 has 16 residues. V gave up 2 bases and J gave up 3 bases; unmatched junction bases: 7. The chain's CDR3 is CASSLRGQRNYNEQFF. The CDR3 DNA sequence: TGTGCCAGCAGCTTAAGGGGACAGAGAAACTACAATGAGCAGTTCTTC.

This clonotype was detected ten times or more. The genes are TRBV4-1 and TRBJ1-2; D gene ambiguous. V was shortened by 1 base and J by 0 bases, with 15 bases between the two germline ends. There are 17 residues in the CDR3. Germline lookup yields CDR1 MGHRA and CDR2 YSYEKL. The CDR3 DNA is TGCGCCAGCAGCCAAGCGGGAGAAACCTTCTCTAACTATGGCTACACCTTC. This encodes CASSQAGETFSNYGYTF.

There are many counts of this clonotype. The CDR3 here is CASSPTGFQETQYF. DNA of the CDR3: TGTGCCAGCAGCCCGACAGGGTTCCAGGAGACCCAGTACTTC. This chain joins TRBV7-3 and TRBJ2-5, with 7 bases fitting TRBD1. From germline, CDR1 is SGHTA and CDR2 FQGTGA. The trim removed 5 bases at V and 5 bases at J, leaving 8 bases unmatched. This CDR3 has 14 amino acids.

In this sample, this clonotype turned up many times. V is TRBV5-1 and J is TRBJ1-2; D is undetermined. In germline, CDR1 is SGHRS, CDR2 YFSETQ. This CDR3 comprises 16 residues. The V end was cut by 0 bases, the J end by 5 bases, with 17 bases between. CDR3 sequence reads: CASSLDPNTVGYGYTF. The CDR3 DNA sequence: TGCGCCAGCAGCTTGGACCCAAACACGGTTGGGTATGGCTACACCTTC.

This clonotype was counted many times. The J gene is TRBJ2-1, the V gene TRBV7-9; a possible D gene is TRBD2 (5 bases). The CDR3 consists of 14 residues. The V gene's germline CDR1 is SEHNR and CDR2 FQNEAQ (reference sequence). Trimming pared 1 base from V and 6 bases from J, leaving 10 bases between. The CDR3, as DNA: TGTGCCAGCAGCTTAGAGGTAGCGTTCAATGAGCAGTTCTTC. Protein: CASSLEVAFNEQFF.

This clonotype was recorded many times. The chain recombines TRBV6-6 with TRBJ2-2; D ambiguous. The CDR3 has 14 amino acids. Per the germline V gene, CDR1 is MNHNY and CDR2 is SVGAGI (reference sequence). V was shortened by 7 bases and J by 6 bases, with 15 bases between the two germline ends. The CDR3 bases are TGTGCCAGCAAAGACCGGACCCCCTCCGGGGAGCTGTTTTTT. Protein sequence: CASKDRTPSGELFF.

Ten or more counts support this clonotype. This chain connects TRBV20-1 to TRBJ1-1; D is unclear. V was trimmed by 1 base and J by 4 bases, leaving 13 bases between them. Germline CDR1 reads DFQATT; CDR2 reads SNEGSKA (reference sequence). This CDR3 has 14 amino acids. CDR3 protein: CSARGGSLGTEAFF. CDR3 nucleotides: TGCAGTGCTAGAGGAGGCAGTTTGGGCACTGAAGCTTTCTTT.

This clonotype was seen a handful of times. This chain uses TRBV7-9 with TRBJ2-2; either TRBD1 or TRBD2 may supply D (5 bases each). CDR3 length: 17 residues. Germline V gene data show CDR1 as SEHNR and CDR2 as FQNEAQ (reference sequence). Deletions cut 3 bases from V and 4 bases from J, with 18 bases between. CDR3 in DNA: TGTGCCAGCAGCTTTACAGGCGCGGGTCTTGGCACCGGGGAGCTGTTTTTT. Residues: CASSFTGAGLGTGELFF.

The sample holds many counts of this clonotype. The chain has TRBV20-1 and TRBJ2-4, with 7 bases fitting TRBD1. With V trimmed by 5 bases and J by 0 bases, 7 bases remained unmatched. Germline V gene data show CDR1 as DFQATT and CDR2 as SNEGSKA (reference sequence). The CDR3 consists of 15 residues. The DNA for the CDR3 is TGCAGTGCTCTCTCGACAGGGAAAGCCAAAAACATTCAGTACTTC. Translated, it gives CSALSTGKAKNIQYF.

This clonotype was counted many times. J is TRBJ2-7 and V is TRBV29-1; D assignment may be TRBD1 or TRBD2 (5 bases each). Germline V lookup: CDR1 SQVTM, CDR2 ANQGSEA. V gave up 4 bases and J gave up 1 base, with 11 bases separating them. This CDR3 contains 13 residues. The CDR3 loop is CSVAWGSSYEQYF. The CDR3 DNA sequence: TGCAGCGTTGCATGGGGGTCGTCCTACGAGCAGTACTTC.

This clonotype occurred many times. This chain joins TRBV20-1 and TRBJ2-2; 11 bases agree with TRBD2. The CDR3 is 18 amino acids. CDR1 is DFQATT and CDR2 is SNEGSKA in the germline V gene (reference sequence). The junction had 12 bases not matched to a gene; V was cut back by 0 bases and J by 6 bases. The CDR3 region is CSARDWKTSGTAAGELFF. The CDR3 region has the DNA TGCAGTGCTAGAGATTGGAAGACTAGCGGGACCGCCGCCGGGGAGCTGTTTTTT.

This clonotype came up many times. The chain couples TRBV5-1 to TRBJ2-5, with 7 bases lining up with TRBD2. J gave up 2 bases and V 3 bases, and 4 bases lay outside the gene matches. The CDR3 extends over 14 amino acids. Per the germline V gene, CDR1 is SGHRS and CDR2 is YFSETQ. CDR3 nucleotide sequence: TGCGCCAGCAGCTCTTGGGAGGGACAAGAGACCCAGTACTTC. This sequence encodes CASSSWEGQETQYF.

This clonotype was seen ten or more times. The CDR3 protein is CASSQDRPGLLSYEQYF. CDR3 nucleotide sequence: TGCGCCAGCAGCCAAGATAGGCCGGGACTACTTTCCTACGAGCAGTACTTC. The chain uses TRBV4-1 and TRBJ2-7; TRBD2 matches at 7 bases. CDR3 length: 17 residues. CDR1 and CDR2 (germline): MGHRA, YSYEKL. V trimming: 0 bases; J trimming: 1 base; junction bases outside the gene matches: 9.

This clonotype showed up many times. The DNA of the CDR3 is TGCGCCAGCAGCTTGGATCAGGGACGCTATGGCTACACCTTC. Its translation: CASSLDQGRYGYTF. V and J are TRBV5-1 and TRBJ1-2, with a tentative D call TRBD1 (5 bases). Germline V gives CDR1 SGHRS, CDR2 YFSETQ. This CDR3 has 14 amino acids. Trimming removed 0 bases at V and 4 bases at J, with 10 bases between. Combining the CDR3 with reference TRBV5-1 and TRBJ1-2 gives the whole variable domain KAGVTQTPRYLIKTRGQQVTLSCSPISGHRSVSWYQQTPGQGLQFLFEYFSETQRNKGNFPGRFSGRQFSNSRSEMNVSTLELGDSALYLCASSLDQGRYGYTFGSGTRLTVV.

In this sample, this clonotype turned up many times. The chain recombines TRBV20-1 with TRBJ2-2; the match to TRBD2 covers 7 bases. Germline lookup yields CDR1 DFQATT and CDR2 SNEGSKA (reference sequence). Trimming took 0 bases from V and 6 from J; bases not matched to a gene: 4. CDR3 size: 14 residues. CDR3 sequence (DNA): TGCAGTGCTAGAGACCGGGAGGAAGCCGGGGAGCTGTTTTTT. Amino acids: CSARDREEAGELFF.

A note on this clonotype: Possible read error: a much larger clone is one base away. This chain connects TRBV20-1 to TRBJ2-7; 10 nucleotides match TRBD1. The CDR3 contains 18 residues. From germline, CDR1 is DFQATT and CDR2 SNEGSKA (reference sequence). The chain's CDR3 is CSARDPGRRTGGTYEQHF. CDR3 coding DNA: TGCAGTGCTAGAGACCCTGGGCGAAGGACAGGGGGTACCTACGAGCAGCACTTC.

The chain uses TRBV20-1 and TRBJ2-7, with D maybe TRBD1 (5 bases). This CDR3 comprises 12 residues. Germline-derived CDR1 and CDR2 are DFQATT and SNEGSKA (reference sequence). Trimming removed 1 base from V and 7 bases from J, with 11 bases in between. The CDR3 loop is CSARARAWEQYF. CDR3 nucleotide sequence: TGCAGTGCTAGAGCCAGGGCCTGGGAGCAGTACTTC.

J is TRBJ2-3 and V is TRBV4-2, with TRBD2 matching 11 bases. Losses at the gene ends were 1 base for V and 0 bases for J; bases not matched to a gene: 0. Germline assignment: CDR1 LGHNA and CDR2 YNFKEQ. CDR3 length: 16 amino acids. The CDR3 reads CASSQGTSGSTDTQYF. Written as DNA, the CDR3 is TGTGCCAGCAGCCAAGGGACTAGCGGGAGCACAGATACGCAGTATTTT.

The chain couples TRBV6-2 or TRBV6-3 to TRBJ1-2; 9 bases are shared with TRBD1. With 7 bases clipped from V and 2 bases from J, the junction kept 5 bases outside the gene matches. The length of the CDR3 is 14 residues. Germline CDR1 MNHEY, CDR2 SVGEGT. CDR3 nucleotides: TGTGCCAGCACGGCGACAGGGGGGAACTATGGCTACACCTTC. Protein: CASTATGGNYGYTF.

This clonotype was seen ten or more times. The chain is built from TRBV4-3 and TRBJ1-4, with TRBD1 as a possible D gene (5 bases). V lost 0 bases and J lost 8, with 16 bases in between. CDR1 is LGHNA and CDR2 is YSLEER in the germline V gene. The CDR3 covers 16 residues. CDR3 sequence: CASSQDLGGIGEKLFF. DNA of the CDR3: TGCGCCAGCAGCCAAGATCTTGGGGGGATAGGGGAAAAACTGTTTTTT.

This clonotype was detected many times. The chain combines TRBV20-1 with TRBJ1-1, with D possibly TRBD1 on 5 matching bases. Trimming pared 6 bases from V and 1 base from J, leaving 9 bases between. The CDR3 is 12 residues long. The germline V gene encodes CDR1 DFQATT and CDR2 SNEGSKA (reference sequence). The CDR3 coding sequence is TGCAGTGCCACTCAGGGGAACACTGAAGCTTTCTTT. Its protein is CSATQGNTEAFF.

Points on this clonotype: This could be a read error, since a much larger clone is one nucleotide away. The chain links TRBV7-6 to TRBJ1-3; no clear D gene. Germline values: CDR1 SGHVS, CDR2 FNYEAQ. Trimming took 1 base from V and 3 from J, leaving 7 bases between them. This CDR3 has 14 residues. The CDR3 DNA sequence: TGTGCCAGCAGCTTAGGATTTTATGGAAACACCATATATTTT. Amino acid sequence: CASSLGFYGNTIYF.

This clonotype appeared many times. The J gene is TRBJ1-4, the V gene TRBV11-2; D might be TRBD1 (5 bases). The CDR3 covers 15 residues. V was cut by 5 bases and J by 5 bases, with 15 bases left in between. CDR1 and CDR2 (germline): SGHAT, FQNNGV. Here the CDR3 reads CASSRLGRRNEKLFF. The CDR3, as DNA: TGTGCCAGCAGCCGACTGGGACGGAGGAATGAAAAACTGTTTTTT. The full variable domain, rest sourced from reference TRBV11-2 and TRBJ1-4, is EAGVAQSPRYKIIEKRQSVAFWCNPISGHATLYWYQQILGQGPKLLIQFQNNGVVDDSQLPKDRFSAERLKGVDSTLKIQPAKLEDSAVYLCASSRLGRRNEKLFFGSGTQLSVL.